This T cell receptor (beta chain) was identified in a study of OX40 agonist ivuxolimab in advanced cancers. The data were produced by immunoSEQ multiplex PCR, yet TCRdb's version contains in-frame clones alone and is incomplete. The table lists approximately 74,000 clones, about nine tenths of them singletons. Study conclusions and caveats: Partial responders receiving 0.1-3.0 mg/kg showed among the lowest clonal expansion. Among expanded peripheral T cells, antigen specificity went undetermined. Expanded clones belonging to CD8+ T cells outnumbered, on average, those of CD4+. Clonal expansion by week 6 occurred in CD4+ and CD8+ blood T cells (at 0.1 to 3.0 mg/kg).

This CDR3 is 14 amino acids long. Germline CDR1 is SGDLS and CDR2 is YYNGEE. The ends were cut back, 0 bases at V and 3 bases at J, with 7 bases in the middle. Comment on this clone: Antigen unknown.

This chain uses TRBV9 with TRBJ2-1, with D uncertain. This receptor was identified in an adult with an advanced solid tumor such as melanoma, head and neck, liver or kidney cancer. The material was CD4+ or CD8+ T cells sorted from blood, obtained in a trial of the OX40 agonist ivuxolimab. The CDR3 nucleotides are TGTGCCAGCAGCGTAGATGAGAGCTACAATGAGCAGTTCTTC. This translates into CASSVDESYNEQFF.